Reported below is one T cell receptor (beta chain). As yet, its antigen is unknown. In the PCR, 60 Vbeta and 13 Jbeta primers were used. Sequencing was performed with immunoSEQ multiplex PCR; in TCRdb, only in-frame clones are kept and a portion is missing. The sample includes tens of thousands of clones, over 60% of them seen just once. The data are from a study of cytomegalovirus exposure and HLA in healthy donors. General study findings and limits: Most TCRs appeared rarely, but some public TCRs recurred in many donors. Altogether, some 170 TCR beta chains were recorded as cytomegalovirus-associated.

The sequencing input was PBMCs. The clonotype originates from a male donor in good health and CMV-seropositive.

The CDR3 protein is CASSSLGQGAREQYF. CDR3 coding DNA: TGTGCCAGCAGTTCCTTGGGACAGGGGGCTCGCGAGCAGTACTTC. This chain connects TRBV27 to TRBJ2-7; TRBD1 agrees at 12 bases. Looked up from germline, CDR1 is MNHEY and CDR2 is SMNVEV (reference sequence). This CDR3 spans 15 amino acids. Trimming removed 4 bases from V and 6 bases from J; junction bases left unmatched: 7.